The clone carrying this TCR beta chain was detected only once. Its antigen is unidentified. The V and J ends lost 7 bases and 5 bases respectively, with 11 bases between them. Germline V lookup: CDR1 MNHEY, CDR2 SVGAGI. This CDR3 has 13 amino acids. The data stem from a study of T cell responses to AZD1222 COVID-19 vaccine. Repertoires were generated with immunoSEQ multiplex PCR, while TCRdb's copy carries only in-frame clones and drops some. The table has just under 95,000 clones, roughly 93% seen once; the top ten hold 22%. Study outcomes and limitations: Along spike, vaccine-associated CD4 TCRs were found throughout, with dominance at 160-218 and 743-854. Clonal diversity may have been underestimated in mostly white British donors. It was only after the peak T cell response that any repertoires were sampled. Unmutated variant regions are reportedly targeted by nearly half of spike-specific TCRs.

This sequence joins TRBV6-5 and TRBJ1-4; weak D call: TRBD1 (6 bases). The sequence was obtained from an adult in good health. Source: peripheral blood, taken on day 0 of AZD1222 vaccination. DNA for the CDR3: TGTGCCAGCACTCCCGGGACAAATGAAAAACTGTTTTTT. This gives the protein CASTPGTNEKLFF.